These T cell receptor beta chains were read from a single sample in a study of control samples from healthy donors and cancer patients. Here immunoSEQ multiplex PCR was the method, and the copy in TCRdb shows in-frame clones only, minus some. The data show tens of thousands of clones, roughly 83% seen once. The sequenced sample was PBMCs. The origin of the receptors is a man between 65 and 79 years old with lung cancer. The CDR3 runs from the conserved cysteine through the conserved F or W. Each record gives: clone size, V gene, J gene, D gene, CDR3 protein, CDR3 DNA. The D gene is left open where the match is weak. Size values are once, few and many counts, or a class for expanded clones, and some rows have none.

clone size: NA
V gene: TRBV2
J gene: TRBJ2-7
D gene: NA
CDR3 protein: CASLRQAYEQYF
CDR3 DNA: TGTGCCAGCCTTAGACAGGCCTACGAGCAGTACTTC

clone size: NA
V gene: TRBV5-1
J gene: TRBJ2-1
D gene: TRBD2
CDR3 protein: CASSHTSGVTNEQFF
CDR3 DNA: TGCGCCAGCAGTCACACTAGCGGGGTTACGAATGAGCAGTTCTTC

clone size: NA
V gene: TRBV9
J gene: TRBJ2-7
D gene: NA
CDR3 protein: CASSVGRDGEQYF
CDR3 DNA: TGTGCCAGCAGCGTAGGGAGGGACGGGGAGCAGTACTTC

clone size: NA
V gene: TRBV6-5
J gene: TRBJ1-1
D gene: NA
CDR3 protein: CASSYSSGLKAFF
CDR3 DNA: TGTGCCAGCAGTTATTCCTCCGGGTTAAAAGCTTTCTTT

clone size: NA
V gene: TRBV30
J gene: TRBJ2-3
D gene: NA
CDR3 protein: CAWSPGSTDTQYF
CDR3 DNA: TGTGCCTGGAGCCCAGGGAGCACAGATACGCAGTATTTT

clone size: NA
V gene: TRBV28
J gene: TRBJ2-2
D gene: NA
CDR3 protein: CASSFRRPGGELFF
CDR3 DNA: TGTGCCAGCAGTTTCCGCCGTCCAGGCGGGGAGCTGTTTTTT

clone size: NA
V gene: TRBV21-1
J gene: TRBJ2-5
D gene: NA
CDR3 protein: CASSKRRQGETQYF
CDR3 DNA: TGTGCCAGCAGCAAAAGGCGGCAGGGGGAGACCCAGTACTTC

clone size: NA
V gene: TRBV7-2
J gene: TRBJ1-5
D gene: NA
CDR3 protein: CASSPQWGGDQPQHF
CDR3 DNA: TGTGCCAGCAGCCCTCAATGGGGGGGTGATCAGCCCCAGCATTTT

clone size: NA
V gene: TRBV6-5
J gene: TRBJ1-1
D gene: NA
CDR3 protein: CASSYELGVTEAFF
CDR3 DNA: TGTGCCAGCAGTTACGAGCTAGGGGTCACTGAAGCTTTCTTT

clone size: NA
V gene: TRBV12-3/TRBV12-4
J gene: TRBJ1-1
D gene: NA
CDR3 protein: CASSYTGAAFF
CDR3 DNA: TGTGCCAGCAGTTATACAGGAGCGGCTTTCTTT

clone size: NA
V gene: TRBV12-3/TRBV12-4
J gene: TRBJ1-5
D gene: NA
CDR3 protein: CASSLGRNQPQHF
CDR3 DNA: TGTGCCAGCAGTTTAGGTCGCAATCAGCCCCAGCATTTT

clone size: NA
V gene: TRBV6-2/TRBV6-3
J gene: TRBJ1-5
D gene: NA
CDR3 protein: CASSYYSGTRVQPQHF
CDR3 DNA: TGTGCCAGCAGCTACTACTCCGGGACTCGAGTCCAGCCCCAGCATTTT

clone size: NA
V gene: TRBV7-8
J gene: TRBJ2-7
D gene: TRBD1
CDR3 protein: CASSTHRGARTSYEQYF
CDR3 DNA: TGTGCCAGCAGCACCCACAGGGGGGCCCGTACAAGCTACGAGCAGTACTTC

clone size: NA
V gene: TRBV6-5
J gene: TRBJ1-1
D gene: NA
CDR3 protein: CASTGLFVGAFF
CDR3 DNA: TGTGCCAGCACAGGTCTATTTGTGGGAGCTTTCTTT

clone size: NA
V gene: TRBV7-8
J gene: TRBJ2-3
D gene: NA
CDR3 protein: CASSSPPGGLPSTDTQYF
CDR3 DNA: TGTGCCAGCAGCTCACCCCCGGGTGGACTACCAAGCACAGATACGCAGTATTTT

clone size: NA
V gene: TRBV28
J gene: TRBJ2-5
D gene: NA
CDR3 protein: CASSETLVQYF
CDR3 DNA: TGTGCCAGCAGTGAGACCCTCGTCCAGTACTTC

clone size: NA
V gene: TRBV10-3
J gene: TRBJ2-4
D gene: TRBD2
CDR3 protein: CAISETSGGFLAKNIQYF
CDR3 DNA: TGTGCCATCAGTGAAACTAGCGGGGGCTTTTTAGCCAAAAACATTCAGTACTTC

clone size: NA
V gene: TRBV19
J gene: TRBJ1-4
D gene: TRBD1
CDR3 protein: CASNRGLYEKLFF
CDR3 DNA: TGTGCCAGTAACAGGGGGCTCTATGAAAAACTGTTTTTT

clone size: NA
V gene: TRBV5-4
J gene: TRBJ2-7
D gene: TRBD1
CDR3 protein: CASSARDSYEQYF
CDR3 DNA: TGTGCCAGCAGCGCCCGGGACAGCTACGAGCAGTACTTC

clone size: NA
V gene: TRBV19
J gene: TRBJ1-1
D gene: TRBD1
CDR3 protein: CASSPRMTGMNTEAFF
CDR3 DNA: TGTGCCAGTAGTCCGAGAATGACAGGGATGAACACTGAAGCTTTCTTT

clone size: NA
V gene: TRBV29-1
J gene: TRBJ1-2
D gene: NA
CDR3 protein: CSADSHYGYTF
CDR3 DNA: TGCAGTGCGGACAGTCACTATGGCTACACCTTC

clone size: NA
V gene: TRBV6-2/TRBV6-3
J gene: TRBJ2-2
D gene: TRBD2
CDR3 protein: CASSYPGGAGELFF
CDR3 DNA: TGTGCCAGCAGTTATCCGGGAGGGGCCGGGGAGCTGTTTTTT

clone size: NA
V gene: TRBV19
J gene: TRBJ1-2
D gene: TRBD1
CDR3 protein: CASSTTGTGPSLYGYTF
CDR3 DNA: TGTGCCAGTAGTACGACCGGGACAGGGCCATCTTTATATGGCTACACCTTC

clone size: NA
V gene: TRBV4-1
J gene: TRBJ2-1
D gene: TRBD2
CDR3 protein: CASSQAFSLAVAYNEQFF
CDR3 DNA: TGCGCCAGCAGCCAAGCTTTCTCACTAGCGGTAGCCTACAATGAGCAGTTCTTC

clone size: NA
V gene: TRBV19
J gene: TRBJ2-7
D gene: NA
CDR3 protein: CASSILRGVSYEQYF
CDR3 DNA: TGTGCCAGTAGTATCCTCCGCGGGGTCTCCTACGAGCAGTACTTC

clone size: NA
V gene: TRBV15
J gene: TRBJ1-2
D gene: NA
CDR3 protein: CATSRDSRYGYTF
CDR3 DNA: TGTGCCACCAGCAGAGATAGCCGATATGGCTACACCTTC

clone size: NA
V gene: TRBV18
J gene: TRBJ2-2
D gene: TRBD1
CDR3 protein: CASSPGTGRTGELFF
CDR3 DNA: TGTGCCAGCTCACCCGGGACAGGGCGCACCGGGGAGCTGTTTTTT

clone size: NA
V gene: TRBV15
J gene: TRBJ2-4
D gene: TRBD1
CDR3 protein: CATSRAGTGLGYIQYF
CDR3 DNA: TGTGCCACCAGCAGAGCCGGGACAGGCCTCGGGTACATTCAGTACTTC

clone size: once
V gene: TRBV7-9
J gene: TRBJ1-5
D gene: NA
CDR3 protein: CASSLGGTLYQPQHF
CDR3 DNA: TGTGCCAGCAGCTTAGGAGGGACGCTTTATCAGCCCCAGCATTTT

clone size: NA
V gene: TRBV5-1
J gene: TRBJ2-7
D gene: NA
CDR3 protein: CASSGGSDSYEQYF
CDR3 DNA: TGCGCCAGCAGCGGAGGGTCTGACTCCTACGAGCAGTACTTC

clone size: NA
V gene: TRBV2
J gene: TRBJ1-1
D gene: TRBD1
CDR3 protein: CASRREGQGNTEAFF
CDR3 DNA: TGTGCCAGCAGAAGAGAAGGACAGGGGAACACTGAAGCTTTCTTT

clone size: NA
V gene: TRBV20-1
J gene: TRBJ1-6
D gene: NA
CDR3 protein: CSVGEGTPLHF
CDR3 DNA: TGCAGTGTGGGGGAGGGCACACCCCTCCACTTT

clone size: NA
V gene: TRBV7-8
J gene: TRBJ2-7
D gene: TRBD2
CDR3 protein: CASSLSLADRRRSYEQYF
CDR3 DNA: TGTGCCAGCAGCTTGAGCCTAGCGGATCGAAGGAGGAGCTACGAGCAGTACTTC

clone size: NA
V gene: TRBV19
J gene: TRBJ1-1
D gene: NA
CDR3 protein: CASSLLTGSEAFF
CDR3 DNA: TGTGCCAGTAGTCTCCTAACAGGTTCTGAAGCTTTCTTT

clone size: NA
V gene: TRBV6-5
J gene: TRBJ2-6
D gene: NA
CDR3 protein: CASSYTGSGANVLTF
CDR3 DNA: TGTGCCAGCAGTTACACAGGGTCTGGGGCCAACGTCCTGACTTTC

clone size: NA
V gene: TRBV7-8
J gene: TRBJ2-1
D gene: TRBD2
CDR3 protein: CASTIGTSEYNEQFF
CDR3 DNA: TGTGCCAGCACCATCGGGACTAGCGAATACAATGAGCAGTTCTTC

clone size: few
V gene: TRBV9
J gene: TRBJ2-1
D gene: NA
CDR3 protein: CASSVAVGQEQFF
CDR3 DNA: TGTGCCAGCAGCGTAGCGGTAGGACAGGAGCAGTTCTTC

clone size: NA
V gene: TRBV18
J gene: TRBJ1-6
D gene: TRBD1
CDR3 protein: CASSPDRGESPLHF
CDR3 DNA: TGTGCCAGCTCACCAGACAGGGGAGAGTCACCCCTCCACTTT

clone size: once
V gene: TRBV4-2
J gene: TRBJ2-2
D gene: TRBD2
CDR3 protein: CASSLGLAENTGELFF
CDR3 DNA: TGTGCCAGCAGCCTCGGACTAGCGGAGAACACCGGGGAGCTGTTTTTT

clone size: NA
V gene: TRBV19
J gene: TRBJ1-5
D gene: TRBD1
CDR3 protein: CASGGQGYNQPQHF
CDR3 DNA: TGTGCCAGTGGGGGACAGGGCTACAATCAGCCCCAGCATTTT

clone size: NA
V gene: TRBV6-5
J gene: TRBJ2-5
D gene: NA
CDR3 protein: CASSYSDVQETQYF
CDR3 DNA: TGTGCCAGCAGTTACTCGGATGTCCAAGAGACCCAGTACTTC

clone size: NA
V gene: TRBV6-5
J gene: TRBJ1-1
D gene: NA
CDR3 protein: CASSPQGIIEAFF
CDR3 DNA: TGTGCCAGCAGTCCGCAGGGGATAATTGAAGCTTTCTTT

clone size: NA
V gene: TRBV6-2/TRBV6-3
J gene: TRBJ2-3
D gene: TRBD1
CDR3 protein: CASSSPRTGFATDTQYF
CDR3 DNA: TGTGCCAGCAGTTCTCCGCGGACAGGGTTTGCGACAGATACGCAGTATTTT

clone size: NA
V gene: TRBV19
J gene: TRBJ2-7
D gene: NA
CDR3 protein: CASSMGQISFYEQYF
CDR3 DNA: TGTGCCAGTAGTATGGGGCAGATTTCATTCTACGAGCAGTACTTC

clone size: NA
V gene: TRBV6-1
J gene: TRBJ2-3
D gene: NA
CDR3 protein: CASSALGVSTDTQYF
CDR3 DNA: TGTGCCAGCAGCGCACTGGGCGTGAGCACAGATACGCAGTATTTT

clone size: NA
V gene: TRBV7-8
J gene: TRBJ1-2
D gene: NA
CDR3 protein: CASSRDASGVCTF
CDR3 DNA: TGTGCCAGCAGCAGGGACGCCTCCGGGGTCTGCACCTTC

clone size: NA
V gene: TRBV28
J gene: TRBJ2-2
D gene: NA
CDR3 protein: CASSLINLAGGRELFF
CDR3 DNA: TGTGCCAGCAGTTTAATCAACCTCGCCGGCGGCCGGGAGCTGTTTTTT

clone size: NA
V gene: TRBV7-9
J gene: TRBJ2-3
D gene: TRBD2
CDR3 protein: CASSTGLAGNTDTQYF
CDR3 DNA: TGTGCCAGCAGCACCGGACTAGCGGGAAACACAGATACGCAGTATTTT

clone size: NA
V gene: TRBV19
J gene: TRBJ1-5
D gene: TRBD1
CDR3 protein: CASSIETGGVRPQHF
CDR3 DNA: TGTGCCAGTAGTATAGAAACAGGGGGCGTCCGGCCCCAGCATTTT

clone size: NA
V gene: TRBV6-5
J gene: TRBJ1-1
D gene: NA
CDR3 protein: CASSSGRGNTEAFF
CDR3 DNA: TGTGCCAGCTCCTCAGGAAGGGGGAACACTGAAGCTTTCTTT

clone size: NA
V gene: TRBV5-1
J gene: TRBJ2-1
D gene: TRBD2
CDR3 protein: CASRPGGGTPSYNEQFF
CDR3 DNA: TGCGCCAGCAGACCCGGCGGGGGGACTCCCTCCTACAATGAGCAGTTCTTC

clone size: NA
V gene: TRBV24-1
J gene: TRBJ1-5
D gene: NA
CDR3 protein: CATSDQQGPYSNQPQHF
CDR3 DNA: TGTGCCACCAGTGATCAGCAGGGGCCTTATAGCAATCAGCCCCAGCATTTT

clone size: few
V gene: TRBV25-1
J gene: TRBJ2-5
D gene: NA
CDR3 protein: CASSEQETGHADF
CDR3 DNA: TGTGCCAGCAGCGAACAAGAGACGGGACACGCCGACTTC

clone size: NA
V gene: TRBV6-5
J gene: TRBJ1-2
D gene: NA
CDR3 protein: CASSRGASSYGYTF
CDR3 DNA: TGTGCCAGCAGTCGGGGGGCCAGTAGCTATGGCTACACCTTC